This T cell receptor (beta chain) was profiled in a study of blood T cell repertoires in COVID-19. Study in general: Whether acute or convalescent, the COVID-19 samples came from the United States, Italy and Spain.

The CDR3 loop spans 12 amino acids. V lost 6 bases and J lost 10; bases outside the gene matches: 4. During active infection, Seattle patients enrolled and were then monitored through disease. Study processing details: Amplification from reference gene primers served as the basis for estimated nucleated cell counts. The assay was immunoSEQ multiplex PCR, and TCRdb's table has in-frame clones only and misses some. V, J and clone size were drawn from that table, and D and trimming were deduced from the DNA. This table has 250,000 to 400,000 clones, 88% appearing once. This clone appeared a few times. The rearrangement links TRBV12-3 or TRBV12-4 to TRBJ1-4; TRBD1 matches at 8 bases. The sequence came from a woman in her 30s with COVID-19, enrolled during active disease. The sequencing sample was made of peripheral blood. The CDR3 bases are TGTGCCAGCAGAGCTACAGGGGGAAAACTGTTTTTT. This codes for CASRATGGKLFF.